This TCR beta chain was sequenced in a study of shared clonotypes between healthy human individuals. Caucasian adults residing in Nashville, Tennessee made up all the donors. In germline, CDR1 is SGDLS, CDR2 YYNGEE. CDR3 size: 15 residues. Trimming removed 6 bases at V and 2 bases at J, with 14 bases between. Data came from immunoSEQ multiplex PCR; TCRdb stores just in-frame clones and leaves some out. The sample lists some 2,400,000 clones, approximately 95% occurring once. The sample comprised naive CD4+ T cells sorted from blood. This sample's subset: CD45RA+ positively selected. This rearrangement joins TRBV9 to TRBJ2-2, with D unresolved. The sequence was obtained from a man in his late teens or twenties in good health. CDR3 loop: CASTPSLSNTGELFF. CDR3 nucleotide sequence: TGTGCCAGCACCCCTTCCCTTTCCAACACCGGGGAGCTGTTTTTT.